A single sample gave rise to the 5 T cell receptor beta chains below, sequenced in a study of cytomegalovirus exposure and HLA in healthy donors. Use of 60 Vbeta and 13 Jbeta primers characterized the PCR. Clones were read by immunoSEQ multiplex PCR, and TCRdb kept only the in-frame ones, dropping some. The data contain roughly 100,000 clones, around 80% of them singletons. The sample comprised PBMCs. The receptors originated from a male donor in good health and CMV-seronegative.

This sequence joins TRBV5-6 and TRBJ1-1; 9 nucleotides align to TRBD1. CDR1 is SGHDT and CDR2 is YYEEEE in the germline V gene. Unmatched junction bases numbered 6, after V lost 3 bases and J lost 0 bases. The CDR3 runs to 16 residues. The CDR3 DNA reads as TGTGCCAGCAGCTCTTTTGGACAGGGGATGAACACTGAAGCTTTCTTT. Residues: CASSSFGQGMNTEAFF.

This clone was detected only a few times. The chain carries TRBV19 and TRBJ1-1; D is unclear. Germline values: CDR1 LNHDA, CDR2 SQIVND (reference sequence). The CDR3 sequence is 12 residues long. V shed 7 bases and J shed 2 bases, with 8 bases lying between them. CDR3 sequence (DNA): TGTGCCAGTATAACAGCCAACACTGAAGCTTTCTTT. This gives the protein CASITANTEAFF. The whole variable domain, filled in from reference TRBV19 and TRBJ1-1, reads DGGITQSPKYLFRKEGQNVTLSCEQNLNHDAMYWYRQDPGQGLRLIYYSQIVNDFQKGDIAEGYSVSREKKESFPLTVTSAQKNPTAFYLCASITANTEAFFGQGTRLTVV.

CDR3 coding DNA: TGTGCCAGCAGCCCTGGGGACAGTAGCTACGAGCAGTACTTC. This translates into CASSPGDSSYEQYF. The chain combines TRBV14 with TRBJ2-7; TRBD1 matches at 7 bases. CDR1 SGHDN and CDR2 FVKESK come from the germline V gene. This CDR3 has 14 amino acids. V trimming: 4 bases; J trimming: 3 bases; junction bases outside the gene matches: 6.

The V gene is TRBV6-1, the J gene TRBJ1-1; D is possibly TRBD1 (6 bases). V lost 2 bases, J lost 1 base, and 11 bases lay in between. The germline V gene encodes CDR1 MNHNS and CDR2 SASEGT. This CDR3 is built from 15 residues. The CDR3 protein is CASSETGSTNTEAFF. CDR3 sequence (DNA): TGTGCCAGCAGTGAAACAGGGTCGACGAACACTGAAGCTTTCTTT.

The J gene is TRBJ1-3, the V gene TRBV16; no firm D call. V was clipped by 0 bases and J by 4 bases, with 13 bases between them. The CDR3 spans 16 residues. The germline gives CDR1 KGHSY, CDR2 FQNENV. The CDR3 sequence: CASSQSLALEGNTIYF. The CDR3 DNA reads as TGTGCCAGCAGCCAATCTCTCGCGTTAGAAGGAAACACCATATATTTT.